The 17 T cell receptor beta chains listed next were all sequenced from one sample in a study of cytomegalovirus exposure and HLA in healthy donors. Primers: 60 Vbeta forward and 13 Jbeta reverse. TCRdb's copy holds only in-frame clones and misses some; the assay was immunoSEQ multiplex PCR. The table shows approximately 160,000 clones, with about four fifths occurring only once. The sequenced sample was PBMCs. The source of these receptors is a man younger than 30 in good health and CMV-seronegative.

The CDR3 DNA is TGCGCCAGCAGCTTAGACAGGGGTTTTGGAGGGATGAACGGCGGGGAGCTGTTTTTT. Its translation: CASSLDRGFGGMNGGELFF. The V and J genes are TRBV5-1 and TRBJ2-2; 8 nucleotides align to TRBD1. Losses at the gene ends were 2 bases for V and 7 bases for J; bases not matched to a gene: 19. The CDR3 length is 19 residues. Germline CDR1 and CDR2: SGHRS and YFSETQ. Using reference TRBV5-1 and TRBJ2-2 for the parts outside the CDR3, the full variable domain is KAGVTQTPRYLIKTRGQQVTLSCSPISGHRSVSWYQQTPGQGLQFLFEYFSETQRNKGNFPGRFSGRQFSNSRSEMNVSTLELGDSALYLCASSLDRGFGGMNGGELFFGEGSRLTVL.

The chain carries TRBV27 and TRBJ1-1, with a tentative D call TRBD1 (5 bases). V was clipped by 1 base and J by 2 bases, with 8 bases between them. CDR1 MNHEY and CDR2 SMNVEV come from the germline V gene (reference sequence). The CDR3 sequence is 14 residues long. CDR3 sequence reads: CASSLWGLNTEAFF. DNA for the CDR3: TGTGCCAGCAGTTTATGGGGCCTCAACACTGAAGCTTTCTTT.

V usage is TRBV5-1 and J usage is TRBJ2-7, with 8 bases aligning to TRBD1. V lost 4 bases and J lost 1; bases outside the gene matches: 25. The CDR3 is made up of 21 amino acids. The germline gives CDR1 SGHRS, CDR2 YFSETQ. CDR3 loop: CASSRLLPKAWDRWDSYEQYF. The CDR3 DNA follows: TGCGCCAGCAGCAGATTGTTACCCAAGGCGTGGGACAGGTGGGATTCCTACGAGCAGTACTTC.

V and J are TRBV10-3 and TRBJ2-3; TRBD2 aligns across 8 bases. V shed 7 bases, J shed 1 base, and the junction held 1 base outside the gene matches. CDR3 length equals 13 residues. Looked up from germline, CDR1 is ENHRY and CDR2 is SYGVKD. DNA of the CDR3: TGTGCCATCATGCGGGAGGGCACAGATACGCAGTATTTT. Amino acid sequence: CAIMREGTDTQYF.

This clone was found a few times. V is TRBV6-5 and J is TRBJ1-1, with D maybe TRBD1 (5 bases). Germline values: CDR1 MNHEY, CDR2 SVGAGI. The CDR3 covers 13 residues. Deletions cut 2 bases from V and 4 bases from J, with 8 bases between. In DNA form, the CDR3 reads TGTGCCAGCAGTTACGGGGGGACCACTGAAGCTTTCTTT. As protein: CASSYGGTTEAFF.

This clone was seen just once. This chain links TRBV4-1 with TRBJ1-4; TRBD1 is a possible D gene (6 bases). Per the germline V gene, CDR1 is MGHRA and CDR2 is YSYEKL. The CDR3 sequence is 17 residues long. Trimming shortened V by 3 bases and J by 1 base, and 15 bases separated the two germline ends. The CDR3 DNA is TGCGCCAGCAGCCATCTCGCAGGGGTCGGAACTAATGAAAAACTGTTTTTT. This gives the protein CASSHLAGVGTNEKLFF.

The rearrangement joins TRBV2 to TRBJ1-1; 8 bases are a match to TRBD1. The germline CDR1 and CDR2 sequences are SNHLY and FYNNEI. V shed 6 bases and J 1 base; nucleotides not matched to a gene: 1. The CDR3 consists of 13 residues. The CDR3 coding sequence is TGTGCCAGCAGGGACAGGGCGAACACTGAAGCTTTCTTT. It is translated as CASRDRANTEAFF.

The rearrangement joins TRBV9 to TRBJ2-7; D is unresolved. Germline CDR1 reads SGDLS; CDR2 reads YYNGEE. V was clipped by 1 base and J by 6 bases, with 8 bases between them. This CDR3 has 12 amino acids. The CDR3 DNA reads TGTGCCAGCAGCGTAACGGGTCGCGAGCAGTACTTC. Its protein is CASSVTGREQYF. The variable domain in full, with the rest retrieved from reference TRBV9 and TRBJ2-7, is DSGVTQTPKHLITATGQRVTLRCSPRSGDLSVYWYQQSLDQGLQFLIQYYNGEERAKGNILERFSAQQFPDLHSELNLSSLELGDSALYFCASSVTGREQYFGPGTRLTVT.

The chain uses TRBV13 and TRBJ2-3, with a weak D call TRBD2 (6 bases). Trimming took off 5 bases at V and 5 bases at J, with 17 bases between the two ends. The CDR3 consists of 15 residues. Germline CDR1 is PRHDT and CDR2 is FYEKMQ (reference sequence). CDR3 DNA: TGTGCCAGCAGCCTGACTAGATCGGGGAGAGATACGCAGTATTTT. Translation gives CASSLTRSGRDTQYF.

This clone was counted between two and nine times. V is TRBV5-1 and J is TRBJ2-2; no definite D call. This CDR3 has 12 amino acids. The V end lost 4 bases, the J end lost 7 bases, and 8 bases lay between the germline ends. Per the germline V gene, CDR1 is SGHRS and CDR2 is YFSETQ. CDR3 sequence reads: CASSTDGGELFF. In nucleotides, the CDR3 is TGCGCCAGCAGCACAGATGGCGGGGAGCTGTTTTTT.

The genes are TRBV28 and TRBJ1-1; possible D gene TRBD1, 6 bases. Germline V gene data show CDR1 as MDHEN and CDR2 as SYDVKM. The germline V and J ends were trimmed by 2 bases and 5 bases, with 12 bases remaining between them. This CDR3 has 14 amino acids. CDR3 protein: CASSLPDRWTEAFF. The CDR3 DNA follows: TGTGCCAGCAGTTTACCGGACAGATGGACTGAAGCTTTCTTT.

V usage is TRBV27 and J usage is TRBJ1-5; 9 positions agree with TRBD1. This CDR3 comprises 14 residues. The V segment lost 6 bases and the J segment 4 bases; nucleotides outside the gene matches: 4. Per germline, CDR1 MNHEY and CDR2 SMNVEV (reference sequence). The CDR3 is CASRATGGNQPQHF. CDR3 nucleotides: TGTGCCAGCAGGGCGACAGGGGGAAATCAGCCCCAGCATTTT.

The chain combines TRBV11-2 with TRBJ1-1; 9 positions agree with TRBD1. The V gene's germline CDR1 is SGHAT and CDR2 FQNNGV. The J segment lost 12 bases and the V segment lost 4 bases, leaving 6 bases of the junction unmatched. The CDR3 has 12 amino acids. CDR3: CASSSPGQGPFF. CDR3 bases: TGTGCCAGCAGCTCACCGGGACAGGGACCTTTCTTT.

This sequence joins TRBV4-1 and TRBJ2-3; D remains ambiguous. Germline lookup yields CDR1 MGHRA and CDR2 YSYEKL. With 0 bases removed from V and 4 bases from J, the gap between germline ends came to 14 bases. The CDR3 totals 16 residues. CDR3 nucleotides: TGCGCCAGCAGCCAAGACACTGCCCCCCTAGCAGATACGCAGTATTTT. It is translated as CASSQDTAPLADTQYF.

The rearrangement uses TRBV6-1 and TRBJ2-3; D unresolved. Trimming took 7 bases from V and 7 from J, leaving 12 bases between them. CDR1 is MNHNS and CDR2 is SASEGT in the germline V gene. This CDR3 is built from 12 residues. The CDR3 nucleotides are TGTGCCAGCACACTACTACAATATACGCAGTATTTT. It is translated as CASTLLQYTQYF.

The rearrangement uses TRBV28 and TRBJ2-7; 8 bases are shared with TRBD2. CDR1 MDHEN and CDR2 SYDVKM come from the germline V gene. J gave up 4 bases and V 3 bases, and 8 bases lay outside the gene matches. The CDR3 sequence is 15 residues long. The CDR3 DNA sequence: TGTGCCAGCAGTTTTAGCAGCGGGAGTAGGTACGAGCAGTACTTC. The encoded protein is CASSFSSGSRYEQYF. Combining the CDR3 with reference TRBV28 and TRBJ2-7 gives the whole variable domain DVKVTQSSRYLVKRTGEKVFLECVQDMDHENMFWYRQDPGLGLRLIYFSYDVKMKEKGDIPEGYSVSREKKERFSLILESASTNQTSMYLCASSFSSGSRYEQYFGPGTRLTVT.

This chain uses TRBV30 with TRBJ2-5; 7 nucleotides align to TRBD1. The J call could be wrong; TRBJ2-7 is a better fit for the DNA end. Germline CDR1 is GTSNPN and CDR2 is SVGIG (reference sequence). The CDR3 is 15 amino acids. In DNA form, the CDR3 reads TGTGCCTGGAGTGTAATGACAGGGCCGGCCTACGAGCAGTACTTC. Residues: CAWSVMTGPAYEQYF.